These 10 T cell receptor beta chains share one sample of origin, sequenced in a study of neurological immune-mediated disorders. TCRdb analysed the 5' RACE reads with MiXCR anew, one entry per CDR3 protein. The table lists around 61,000 distinct CDR3 sequences, roughly 5% of them singletons. The sample consisted of PBMCs. The receptor set was obtained from a human donor with multiple sclerosis. The donor label of this sample is uncertain.

Many counts were recorded for this clonotype. The chain recombines TRBV20-1 with TRBJ2-3; D is unresolved. The germline gives CDR1 DFQATT, CDR2 SNEGSKA (reference sequence). V lost 0 bases and J lost 0, with 10 bases in between. CDR3 size: 15 residues. The DNA of the CDR3 is TGCAGTGCTAGAGATACGCAGATGAGCACAGATACGCAGTATTTT. Its translation is CSARDTQMSTDTQYF.

This clonotype has a handful of counts. V and J are TRBV7-2 and TRBJ1-5; a weak D match, TRBD1 (6 bases). Trimming removed 2 bases at V and 7 bases at J, with 18 bases between. The germline CDR1 and CDR2 sequences are SGHTA and FQGNSA. This CDR3 is 16 amino acids long. The CDR3 reads CASSLRGGGGEQPQHF. Written as DNA, the CDR3 is TGTGCCAGCAGCTTAAGGGGGGGAGGGGGTGAACAGCCCCAGCATTTT. Using reference TRBV7-2 and TRBJ1-5 for the parts outside the CDR3, the full variable domain is GAGVSQSPSNKVTEKGKDVELRCDPISGHTALYWYRQSLGQGLEFLIYFQGNSAPDKSGLPSDRFSAERTGGSVSTLTIQRTQQEDSAVYLCASSLRGGGGEQPQHFGDGTRLSIL.

There are many counts of this clonotype. The V gene is TRBV5-1, the J gene TRBJ1-2; 9 nucleotides match TRBD1. The length of the CDR3 is 17 residues. CDR1 and CDR2 (germline): SGHRS, YFSETQ. V was pared by 1 base and J by 6 bases, with 13 bases of the junction left unmatched. CDR3 nucleotides: TGCGCCAGCAGCTTGAGAGGGGACAGGGTGACAACGAATGGCTACACCTTC. This translates into CASSLRGDRVTTNGYTF.

The rearrangement joins TRBV7-2 to TRBJ2-2; 7 positions match TRBD1. Germline V gene lookup returns CDR1 SGHTA and CDR2 FQGNSA. CDR3 length equals 15 residues. V shed 3 bases and J 6 bases; nucleotides not matched to a gene: 7. The CDR3 sequence is CASSFGRGRSGELFF. The CDR3 DNA is TGTGCCAGCAGCTTTGGCAGGGGGAGATCCGGGGAGCTGTTTTTT.

This clonotype came up many times. The chain combines TRBV6-5 with TRBJ2-1; a possible D gene is TRBD2 (5 bases). V lost 3 bases, J lost 8 bases, and 17 bases lay in between. This CDR3 has 15 amino acids. Germline V gene lookup returns CDR1 MNHEY and CDR2 SVGAGI. Here the CDR3 DNA reads TGTGCCAGCAGTTATCAACTAGATTCGACGTATGAGCAGTTCTTC. Protein product: CASSYQLDSTYEQFF.

The table lists this clonotype with many counts. This chain joins TRBV9 and TRBJ2-3; no firm D call. In germline, CDR1 is SGDLS, CDR2 YYNGEE. The CDR3 is 15 amino acids. V was shortened by 0 bases and J by 1 base, with 9 bases between the two germline ends. The CDR3 DNA reads as TGTGCCAGCAGCGTAGTAAGTTCGGGCACAGATACGCAGTATTTT. Protein sequence: CASSVVSSGTDTQYF.

This clonotype has ten or more counts. This chain connects TRBV9 to TRBJ2-2; D is possibly TRBD1 or TRBD2 (5 bases each). Trimming left V 7 bases short and J 3 bases short, with 13 bases between. The germline V gene has CDR1 SGDLS and CDR2 YYNGEE. The CDR3 is 14 amino acids. The CDR3 is CASGTTGYTGELFF. CDR3 DNA: TGTGCCAGCGGGACCACAGGTTACACCGGGGAGCTGTTTTTT.

In this sample, this clonotype turned up many times. The V gene is TRBV20-1, the J gene TRBJ1-1; TRBD1 matches at 7 bases. Germline V CDR1 and CDR2: DFQATT, SNEGSKA (reference sequence). V was pared by 5 bases and J by 4 bases, with 4 bases of the junction left unmatched. The CDR3 is 12 residues long. CDR3 in DNA: TGCAGTGCTTACAGGGGTGGCACTGAAGCTTTCTTT. It is translated as CSAYRGGTEAFF.

This rearrangement joins TRBV3-1 to TRBJ2-5; 8 bases map to TRBD2. The V gene's germline CDR1 is LGHDT and CDR2 YNNKEL (reference sequence). This CDR3 region has 14 residues. V shed 4 bases, J shed 5 bases, and the junction held 6 bases outside the gene matches. The CDR3 region has the DNA TGTGCCAGCAGCCTAGGGACTAGTGGGGAGACCCAGTACTTC. It yields the protein CASSLGTSGETQYF.

This clonotype has a count of ten or more. This sequence joins TRBV6-6 and TRBJ2-1; 16 bases are shared with TRBD2. The junction had 7 bases not matched to a gene; V was cut back by 6 bases and J by 8 bases. The CDR3 contains 16 residues. Germline V gives CDR1 MNHNY, CDR2 SVGAGI (reference sequence). The CDR3 loop is CASSGGTSGGADEQFF. CDR3 coding DNA: TGTGCCAGCAGCGGCGGGACTAGCGGGGGGGCCGATGAGCAGTTCTTC.